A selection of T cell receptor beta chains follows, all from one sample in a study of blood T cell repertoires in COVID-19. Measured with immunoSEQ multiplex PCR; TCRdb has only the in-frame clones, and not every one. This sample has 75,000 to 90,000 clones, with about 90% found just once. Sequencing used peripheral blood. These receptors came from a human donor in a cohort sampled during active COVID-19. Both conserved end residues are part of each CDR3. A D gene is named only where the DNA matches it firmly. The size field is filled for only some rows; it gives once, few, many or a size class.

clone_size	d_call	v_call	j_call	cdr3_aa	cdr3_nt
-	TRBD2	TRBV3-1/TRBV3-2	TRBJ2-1	CASSPEGAGGHNEQFF	TGTGCCAGCAGCCCCGAGGGAGCGGGGGGGCACAATGAGCAGTTCTTC
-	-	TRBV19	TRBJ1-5	CASSLRNSFMYSNQPQHF	TGTGCCAGTAGTCTTCGAAACAGCTTTATGTATAGCAATCAGCCCCAGCATTTT
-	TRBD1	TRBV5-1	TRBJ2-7	CASSLTGGNSYEQYF	TGCGCCAGCAGCTTGACAGGGGGCAACTCCTACGAGCAGTACTTC
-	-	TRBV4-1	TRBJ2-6	CASSQYPIPGANVLTF	TGCGCCAGCAGCCAATATCCTATTCCTGGGGCCAACGTCCTGACTTTC
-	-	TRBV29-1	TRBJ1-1	CSVEGEQSAFF	TGCAGCGTTGAAGGTGAACAGTCGGCTTTCTTT
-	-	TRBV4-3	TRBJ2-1	CASSPGTQYNEQFF	TGCGCCAGCAGTCCCGGGACACAGTACAATGAGCAGTTCTTC
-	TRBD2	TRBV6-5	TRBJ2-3	CASRLAGTDTQYF	TGTGCCAGCCGACTAGCTGGCACAGATACGCAGTATTTT
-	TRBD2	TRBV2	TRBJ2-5	CASSGALATSETQYF	TGTGCCAGCAGTGGGGCACTAGCGACATCAGAGACCCAGTACTTC
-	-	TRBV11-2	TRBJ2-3	CASSLRARGMTDTQYF	TGTGCCAGCAGCTTAAGGGCGCGGGGAATGACAGATACGCAGTATTTT
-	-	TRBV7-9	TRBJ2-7	CASSWTLYEQYF	TGTGCCAGCAGCTGGACACTCTACGAGCAGTACTTC
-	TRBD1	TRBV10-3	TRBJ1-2	CAITGGGDYGYTF	TGTGCCATAACAGGGGGCGGCGATTATGGCTACACCTTC
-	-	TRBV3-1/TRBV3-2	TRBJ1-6	CASSQGQLYNSPLHF	TGTGCCAGCAGCCAAGGACAGCTCTATAATTCACCCCTCCACTTT
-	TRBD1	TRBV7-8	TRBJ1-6	CASSPGTGGSGSPLHF	TGTGCCAGCAGCCCGGGGACAGGGGGGTCCGGATCACCCCTCCACTTT
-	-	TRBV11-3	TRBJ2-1	CASSLGGVKGEQFF	TGTGCCAGCAGCTTAGGGGGAGTTAAGGGTGAGCAGTTCTTC
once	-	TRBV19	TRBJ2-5	CASSVGLVPTRQETQYF	TGTGCCAGTAGTGTGGGATTGGTACCGACTAGGCAAGAGACCCAGTACTTC
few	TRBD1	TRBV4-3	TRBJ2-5	CASSLGQGNPARETQYF	TGCGCCAGCAGCCTAGGACAGGGGAATCCTGCCAGAGAGACCCAGTACTTC
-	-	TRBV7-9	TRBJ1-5	CASSLPGGWQPQHF	TGTGCCAGCAGCCTCCCGGGGGGCTGGCAGCCCCAGCATTTT
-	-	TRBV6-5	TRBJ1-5	CASSYSGQGKPQHF	TGTGCCAGCAGTTACTCGGGACAAGGGAAGCCCCAGCATTTT
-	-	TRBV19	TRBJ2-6	CASLQGSGANVLTF	TGTGCCAGTCTACAGGGCTCTGGGGCCAACGTCCTGACTTTC
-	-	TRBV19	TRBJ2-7	CASSIQGGDSYEQYF	TGTGCCAGTAGTATCCAGGGGGGAGACTCCTACGAGCAGTACTTC
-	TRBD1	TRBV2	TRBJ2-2	CASSPDRGPGNTGELFF	TGTGCCAGCAGTCCCGACAGGGGGCCGGGGAACACCGGGGAGCTGTTTTTT
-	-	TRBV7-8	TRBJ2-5	CASSLNRGQETQYF	TGTGCCAGCAGCTTAAACCGGGGCCAAGAGACCCAGTACTTC
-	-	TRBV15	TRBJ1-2	CATSRDTVPSNYGYTF	TGTGCCACCAGCCGGGACACTGTTCCATCGAACTATGGCTACACCTTC
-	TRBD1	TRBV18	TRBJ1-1	CASSPTPGQGARGTEAFF	TGTGCCAGCTCACCAACCCCGGGACAGGGGGCGCGGGGCACTGAAGCTTTCTTT
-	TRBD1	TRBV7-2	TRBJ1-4	CASSSWDSSNEKLFF	TGTGCCAGCAGCTCCTGGGACAGCTCTAATGAAAAACTGTTTTTT
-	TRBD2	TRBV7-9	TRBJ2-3	CASSFGGATDTQYF	TGTGCCAGCAGCTTCGGGGGGGCCACAGATACGCAGTATTTT
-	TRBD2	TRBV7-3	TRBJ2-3	CASSLGSGVSTDTQYF	TGTGCCAGCAGCTTAGGTAGCGGGGTTAGCACAGATACGCAGTATTTT
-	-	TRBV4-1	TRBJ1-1	CASSPGFREAFF	TGCGCCAGCAGCCCGGGGTTCAGGGAAGCTTTCTTT
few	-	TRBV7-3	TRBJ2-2	CASSLVGQRTGELFF	TGTGCCAGCAGCTTAGTGGGGCAGAGGACCGGGGAGCTGTTTTTT
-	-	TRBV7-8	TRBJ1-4	CASSLWTANEKLFF	TGTGCCAGCAGCTTATGGACAGCTAATGAAAAACTGTTTTTT
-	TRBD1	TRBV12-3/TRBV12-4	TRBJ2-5	CASRSGGRETQYF	TGTGCCAGCAGATCAGGGGGCCGGGAGACCCAGTACTTC
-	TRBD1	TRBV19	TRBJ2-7	CASTDSTGGLYEQYF	TGTGCCAGTACCGATTCGACAGGGGGTCTCTACGAGCAGTACTTC
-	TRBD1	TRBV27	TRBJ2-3	CASSLGQAGTDTQYF	TGTGCCAGCAGCTTGGGACAGGCCGGCACAGATACGCAGTATTTT
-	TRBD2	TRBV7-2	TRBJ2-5	CASSFGTSGGAHETQYF	TGTGCCAGCAGCTTCGGGACTAGCGGGGGGGCCCATGAGACCCAGTACTTC
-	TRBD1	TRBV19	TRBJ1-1	CASSFGTGFTEAFF	TGTGCCAGTAGTTTCGGGACAGGGTTCACTGAAGCTTTCTTT
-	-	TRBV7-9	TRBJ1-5	CASSLESGNQPQHF	TGTGCCAGCAGCTTAGAGTCGGGGAATCAGCCCCAGCATTTT
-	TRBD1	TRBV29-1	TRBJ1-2	CSVELGQGAYGYTF	TGCAGCGTTGAACTTGGACAGGGGGCCTATGGCTACACCTTC
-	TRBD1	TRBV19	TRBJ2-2	CASSRDRRNTGELFF	TGTGCCAGTAGTAGGGACAGGAGGAACACCGGGGAGCTGTTTTTT
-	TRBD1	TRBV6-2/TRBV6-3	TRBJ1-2	CASSDRTGNYGYTF	TGTGCCAGCAGTGACCGGACAGGGAACTATGGCTACACCTTC
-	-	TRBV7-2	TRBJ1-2	CASSLDIGGAPSGYTF	TGTGCCAGCAGCTTAGATATCGGCGGGGCCCCTTCAGGCTACACCTTC
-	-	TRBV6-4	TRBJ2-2	CASSAGVNTGELFF	TGTGCCAGCAGTGCCGGGGTTAACACCGGGGAGCTGTTTTTT
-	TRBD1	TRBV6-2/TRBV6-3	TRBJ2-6	CASSYSTGETSGANVLTF	TGTGCCAGCAGTTACTCCACAGGGGAGACCTCTGGGGCCAACGTCCTGACTTTC
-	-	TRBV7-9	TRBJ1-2	CASSLAQGVSYTF	TGTGCCAGCAGCTTAGCGCAGGGTGTCAGCTACACCTTC
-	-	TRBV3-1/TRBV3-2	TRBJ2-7	CASSQVSGGKEQYF	TGTGCCAGCAGCCAAGTCTCAGGGGGGAAAGAGCAGTACTTC
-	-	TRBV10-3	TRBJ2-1	CAISEPVSTPYNEQFF	TGTGCCATCAGTGAGCCTGTTTCGACACCCTACAATGAGCAGTTCTTC
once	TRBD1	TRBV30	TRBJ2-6	CAWSPYTGGSSGANVLTF	TGTGCCTGGAGTCCCTACACAGGGGGTAGCTCTGGGGCCAACGTCCTGACTTTC
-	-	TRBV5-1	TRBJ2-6	CASSLQGILTF	TGCGCCAGCAGCTTGCAGGGGATCCTGACTTTC
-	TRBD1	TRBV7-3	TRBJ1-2	CASSAGTGIDYGYTF	TGTGCCAGCAGCGCCGGGACAGGGATCGACTATGGCTACACCTTC
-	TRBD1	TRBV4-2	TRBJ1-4	CASSQDRAGGTTNEKLFF	TGTGCCAGCAGCCAAGATCGGGCAGGGGGAACAACTAATGAAAAACTGTTTTTT
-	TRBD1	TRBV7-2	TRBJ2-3	CASSLAATGDTQYF	TGTGCCAGCAGCTTAGCGGCGACAGGGGATACGCAGTATTTT
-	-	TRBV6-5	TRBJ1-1	CASSYSIRADTEAFF	TGTGCCAGCAGTTACTCGATCAGGGCCGACACTGAAGCTTTCTTT